These 11 T cell receptor beta chains were all obtained from the same sample, sequenced in a study of blood T cell repertoires in COVID-19 (dated by TCRdb to 2020 to 2022). Receptor amplification or capture employed the immunoSEQ multiplex PCR assay. The table comes from immuneACCESS by way of TCRdb, which keeps in-frame sequences with V and J called. Part of the clones is missing from these tables; in studies checked, under half for an unresolved V gene and the rest for unknown reasons. This sample holds around 150,000 clones; 75% to 90% were observed only once. The top ten clonotypes cover about 2.5% of the sample. Source material: peripheral blood. These receptors were obtained from a man aged 45-60 years with active COVID-19.

The chain joins TRBV5-1 to TRBJ1-1; no reliable D call. The length of the CDR3 is 15 residues. Trimming cost V 4 bases and J 0 bases, with 13 bases left between them. From germline, CDR1 is SGHRS and CDR2 YFSETQ. The CDR3 bases are TGCGCCAGCAGCACCCGGACTACGTTGAACACTGAAGCTTTCTTT. It encodes CASSTRTTLNTEAFF.

CDR3 nucleotide sequence: TGTGCCAGCTCACCGGGAGCTAAAAACATTCAGTACTTC. Protein: CASSPGAKNIQYF. The chain recombines TRBV18 with TRBJ2-4; D is possibly TRBD2 (5 bases). Germline V gives CDR1 KGHSH, CDR2 LQKENI. The CDR3 totals 13 residues. With 3 bases removed from V and 4 bases from J, the gap between germline ends came to 7 bases.

The CDR3 spells CASSYSAQGNTEAFF. DNA of the CDR3: TGTGCCAGCAGTTACTCAGCCCAGGGTAACACTGAAGCTTTCTTT. The chain recombines TRBV6-5 with TRBJ1-1; tentatively, D is TRBD1 (5 bases). Germline V gives CDR1 MNHEY, CDR2 SVGAGI. CDR3 length: 15 amino acids. V lost 0 bases to trimming and J lost 2 bases, with 10 bases between them.

The gene calls are TRBV5-6 and TRBJ2-2; a possible D gene is TRBD1 (5 bases). Trimming removed 4 bases from V and 1 base from J, with 8 bases in between. The CDR3 loop spans 14 amino acids. From germline, CDR1 is SGHDT and CDR2 YYEEEE. CDR3 DNA: TGTGCCAGCAGCGACGGACAGAACACCGGGGAGCTGTTTTTT. This sequence encodes CASSDGQNTGELFF.

The chain uses TRBV7-2 and TRBJ2-7, with TRBD2 matching 9 bases. After removal of 5 bases from V and 6 bases from J, the junction contained 8 bases not matched to a gene. The CDR3 contains 14 residues. CDR1 SGHTA and CDR2 FQGNSA come from the germline V gene. The CDR3 DNA follows: TGTGCCAGCAGCCTAGGTGGGACTAGCTCCGAGCAGTACTTC. Translating gives CASSLGGTSSEQYF.

Only one count was recorded for this clone. The rearrangement uses TRBV5-1 and TRBJ2-5; a possible D gene is TRBD2 (5 bases). CDR1 is SGHRS and CDR2 is YFSETQ in the germline V gene. This CDR3 region has 13 residues. The V end lost 4 bases, the J end lost 2 bases, and 9 bases lay between the germline ends. Written as DNA, the CDR3 is TGCGCCAGCAGCAGAGGGATTCAAGAGACCCAGTACTTC. As protein: CASSRGIQETQYF.

This chain joins TRBV6-5 and TRBJ2-1; D may be TRBD1 (6 bases). CDR1 and CDR2 (germline): MNHEY, SVGAGI. The CDR3 contains 13 residues. Trimming cost V 8 bases and J 8 bases, with 16 bases left between them. The CDR3 DNA reads as TGTGCCAGCCTACAGGGACCTACGTATGAGCAGTTCTTC. Protein product: CASLQGPTYEQFF.

This sequence joins TRBV5-3 and TRBJ1-4; 9 bases fit TRBD1. TRBV5-3 belongs to the ORF category, with a function that is uncertain. J lost 7 bases, V lost 1 base, and 5 bases had no gene match. The CDR3 is made up of 15 amino acids. This CDR3 reads CARSLNRGRGEKLFF. CDR3 bases: TGTGCCAGAAGCTTGAACAGGGGGCGCGGTGAAAAACTGTTTTTT.

The chain uses TRBV5-1 and TRBJ1-1, with D tentatively TRBD1 (5 bases). The V end was cut by 1 base, the J end by 1 base, with 8 bases between. This CDR3 spans 14 amino acids. Germline CDR1 and CDR2: SGHRS and YFSETQ. The CDR3 sequence is CASSLTGQNTEAFF. CDR3 coding DNA: TGCGCCAGCAGCTTGACCGGACAGAACACTGAAGCTTTCTTT.

V gene TRBV19 combines with J gene TRBJ1-5; D remains unclear. The CDR3 is made up of 13 amino acids. Deletions cut 9 bases from V and 0 bases from J, with 9 bases between. The V gene's germline CDR1 is LNHDA and CDR2 SQIVND (reference sequence). This chain's CDR3 is CASGKDSNQPQHF. Written as DNA, the CDR3 is TGTGCCAGCGGGAAGGATAGCAATCAGCCCCAGCATTTT.

This sequence joins TRBV7-9 and TRBJ2-1, with 14 bases lining up with TRBD2. The germline gives CDR1 SEHNR, CDR2 FQNEAQ (reference sequence). This CDR3 is built from 17 residues. V lost 5 bases to trimming and J lost 10 bases; unmatched junction nucleotides: 13. CDR3 sequence (DNA): TGTGCCAGCAGCCATAATGGGGGACTAGCGGGGGCATGGGAGCAGTTCTTC. Its translation: CASSHNGGLAGAWEQFF.